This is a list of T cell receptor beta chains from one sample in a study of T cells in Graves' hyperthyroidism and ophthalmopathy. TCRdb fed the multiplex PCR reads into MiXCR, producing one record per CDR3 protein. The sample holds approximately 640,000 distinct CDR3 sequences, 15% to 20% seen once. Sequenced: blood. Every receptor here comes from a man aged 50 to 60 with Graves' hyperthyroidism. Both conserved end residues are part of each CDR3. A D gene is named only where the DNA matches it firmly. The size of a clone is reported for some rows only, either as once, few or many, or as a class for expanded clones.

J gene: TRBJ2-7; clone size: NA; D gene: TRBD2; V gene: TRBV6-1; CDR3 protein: CASSPGTSGRLRYEQYF
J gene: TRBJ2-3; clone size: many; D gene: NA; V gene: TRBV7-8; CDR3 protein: CASSLFVVSGPLNTDTQYF
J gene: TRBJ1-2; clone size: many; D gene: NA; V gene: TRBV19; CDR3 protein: CASSYREHFYGYTF
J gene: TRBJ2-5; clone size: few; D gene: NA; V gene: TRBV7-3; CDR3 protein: CASSPDLETQYF
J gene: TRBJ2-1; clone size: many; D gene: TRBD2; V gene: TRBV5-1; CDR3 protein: CASSLRSGSANEQFF
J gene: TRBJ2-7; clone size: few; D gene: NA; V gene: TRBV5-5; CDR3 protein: CASSFLTGGAYEQYF
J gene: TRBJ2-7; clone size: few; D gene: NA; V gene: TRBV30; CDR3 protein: CAWSVGSFYEQYF
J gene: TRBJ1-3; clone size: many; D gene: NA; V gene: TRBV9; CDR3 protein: CASSNRDRSGNTIYF
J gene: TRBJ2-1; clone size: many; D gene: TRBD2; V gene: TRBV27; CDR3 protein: CASSLGAGETYNEQFF
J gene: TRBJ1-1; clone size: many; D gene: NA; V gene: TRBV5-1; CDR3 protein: CASRDQGAEAFF
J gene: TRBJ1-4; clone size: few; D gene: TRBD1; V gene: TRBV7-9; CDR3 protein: CASSKDRGHGEKLFF
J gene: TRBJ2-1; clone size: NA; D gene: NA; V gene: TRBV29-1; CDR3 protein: CSNSLVGHFGNEQFF
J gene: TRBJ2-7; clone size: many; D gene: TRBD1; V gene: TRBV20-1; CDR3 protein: CSANSDRGTSYEQYF
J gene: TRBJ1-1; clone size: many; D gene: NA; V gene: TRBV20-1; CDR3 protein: CSARAPGPLNTEAFF
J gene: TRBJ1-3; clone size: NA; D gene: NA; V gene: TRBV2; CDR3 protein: CASMGETGNTIYF
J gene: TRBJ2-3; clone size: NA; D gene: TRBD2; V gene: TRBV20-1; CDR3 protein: CSAREASGTYTDTQYF
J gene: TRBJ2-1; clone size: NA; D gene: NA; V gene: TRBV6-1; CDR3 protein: CASSASANEQFF
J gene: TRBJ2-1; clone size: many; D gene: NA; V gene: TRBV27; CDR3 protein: CASSSSGTRVWQFF
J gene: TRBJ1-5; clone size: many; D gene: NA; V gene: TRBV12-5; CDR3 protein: CASGLLGGNQPQHF
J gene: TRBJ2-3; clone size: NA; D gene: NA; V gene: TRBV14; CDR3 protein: CASSFRPNTDTQYF
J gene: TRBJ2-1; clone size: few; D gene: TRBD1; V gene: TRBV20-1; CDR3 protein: CSAKPGQGSLNEQFF
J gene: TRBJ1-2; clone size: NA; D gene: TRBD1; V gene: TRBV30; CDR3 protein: CAWSIGTDYGYTF
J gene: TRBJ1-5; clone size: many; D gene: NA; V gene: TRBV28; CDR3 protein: CASSADRENQPQHF
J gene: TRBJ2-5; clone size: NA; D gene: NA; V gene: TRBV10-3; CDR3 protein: CAISGVQGARLAGGETQYF
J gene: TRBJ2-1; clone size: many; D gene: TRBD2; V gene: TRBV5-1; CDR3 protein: CASSPDPGLGVNEQFF
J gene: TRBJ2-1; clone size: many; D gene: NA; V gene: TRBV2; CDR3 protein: CASSDLQSFNEQFF